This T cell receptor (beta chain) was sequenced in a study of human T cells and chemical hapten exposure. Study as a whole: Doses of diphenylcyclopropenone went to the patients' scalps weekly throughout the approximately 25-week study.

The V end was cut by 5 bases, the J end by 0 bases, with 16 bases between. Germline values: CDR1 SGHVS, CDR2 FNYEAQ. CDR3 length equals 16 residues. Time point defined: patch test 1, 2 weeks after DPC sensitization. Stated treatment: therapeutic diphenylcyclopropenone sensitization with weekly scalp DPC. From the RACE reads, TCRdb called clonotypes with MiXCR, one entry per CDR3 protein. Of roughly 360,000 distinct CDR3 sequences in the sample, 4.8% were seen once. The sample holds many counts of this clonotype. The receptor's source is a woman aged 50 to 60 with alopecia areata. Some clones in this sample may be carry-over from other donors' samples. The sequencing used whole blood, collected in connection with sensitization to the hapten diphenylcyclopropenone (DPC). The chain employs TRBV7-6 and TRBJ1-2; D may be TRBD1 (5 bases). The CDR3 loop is CASSPRLWDANYGYTF. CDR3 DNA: TGTGCCAGCAGCCCCAGGTTGTGGGACGCTAACTATGGCTACACCTTC. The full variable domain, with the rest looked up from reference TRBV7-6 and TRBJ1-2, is GAGVSQSPRYKVTKRGQDVALRCDPISGHVSLYWYRQALGQGPEFLTYFNYEAQQDKSGLPNDRFSAERPEGSISTLTIQRTEQRDSAMYRCASSPRLWDANYGYTFGSGTRLTVV.